This is a list of T cell receptor beta chains from one sample in a study of control samples from healthy donors and cancer patients. Assay: immunoSEQ multiplex PCR; the TCRdb copy retains only in-frame clones and omits some. The sample consists of approximately 70,000 clones, 87% of them appearing once. Sequencing was performed on blood. Source of these receptors: a woman aged 50 to 65 in good health. The CDR3 runs from the conserved cysteine through the conserved F or W. A D gene is named only where the DNA matches it firmly.

V: TRBV19; J: TRBJ1-5; D: .; DNA: TGTGCCAGTAACCCACAGGGAGGCAATCAGCCCCAGCATTTT; CDR3: CASNPQGGNQPQHF
V: TRBV2; J: TRBJ2-5; D: TRBD1; DNA: TGTGCCAGCAGTGAAGAGGGACAGGGGGCAGAGACCCAGTACTTC; CDR3: CASSEEGQGAETQYF
V: TRBV29-1; J: TRBJ2-5; D: TRBD2; DNA: TGCAGCGTTGAAGCCCCCCCGGGGGGTGACCAAGAGACCCAGTACTTC; CDR3: CSVEAPPGGDQETQYF
V: TRBV9; J: TRBJ2-1; D: TRBD2; DNA: TGTGCCAGCAGCGTAGGAGGACTAGCGGGAGGGAATGAGCAGTTCTTC; CDR3: CASSVGGLAGGNEQFF
V: TRBV28; J: TRBJ1-1; D: .; DNA: TGTGCCAGCAGTCCTTACAAGAACACTGAAGCTTTCTTT; CDR3: CASSPYKNTEAFF
V: TRBV7-4; J: TRBJ2-7; D: .; DNA: TGTGCCAGCAGCTTATCGGGGAGCTCCTACGAGCAGTACTTC; CDR3: CASSLSGSSYEQYF
V: TRBV28; J: TRBJ1-2; D: .; DNA: TGTGCCAGCAGTTTAGGGACGTCAGATGGCTACACCTTC; CDR3: CASSLGTSDGYTF
V: TRBV19; J: TRBJ2-6; D: .; DNA: TGTGCCAGTAGTATTATAGGTTCTGGGGCCAACGTCCTGACTTTC; CDR3: CASSIIGSGANVLTF
V: TRBV11-3; J: TRBJ2-3; D: .; DNA: TGTGCCAGCAGCGTAGGTGGCCATACGCAGTATTTT; CDR3: CASSVGGHTQYF
V: TRBV5-8; J: TRBJ2-5; D: .; DNA: TGTGCCAGCAGCTTTAGCGGTTCGAGGCGAGGGGAGACCCAGTACTTC; CDR3: CASSFSGSRRGETQYF
V: TRBV28; J: TRBJ2-2; D: TRBD1; DNA: TGTGCCAGCAGTCCTGACAGGGAAGTTATCGGGGAGCTGTTTTTT; CDR3: CASSPDREVIGELFF
V: TRBV7-3; J: TRBJ2-2; D: .; DNA: TGTGCCAGCAGCTTATATGGGAGGCAGTCGAACACCGGGGAGCTGTTTTTT; CDR3: CASSLYGRQSNTGELFF
V: TRBV9; J: TRBJ2-6; D: .; DNA: TGTGCCAGCAGCCCCTCGGTCGCTGGGGCCAACGTCCTGACTTTC; CDR3: CASSPSVAGANVLTF
V: TRBV12-5; J: TRBJ1-5; D: TRBD1; DNA: TGTGCTAGTGCCAAGACAGGGCATCAGCCCCAGCATTTT; CDR3: CASAKTGHQPQHF